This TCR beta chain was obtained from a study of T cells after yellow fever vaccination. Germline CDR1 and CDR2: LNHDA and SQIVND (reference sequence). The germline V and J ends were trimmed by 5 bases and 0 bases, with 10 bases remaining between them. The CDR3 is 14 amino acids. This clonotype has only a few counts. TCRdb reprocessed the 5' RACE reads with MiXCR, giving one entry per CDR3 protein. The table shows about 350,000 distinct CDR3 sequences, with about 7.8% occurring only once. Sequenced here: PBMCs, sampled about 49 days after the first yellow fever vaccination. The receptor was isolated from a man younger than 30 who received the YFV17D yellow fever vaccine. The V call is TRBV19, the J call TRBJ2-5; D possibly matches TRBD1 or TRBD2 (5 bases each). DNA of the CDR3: TGTGCCAGTAGTTCCTGGGGACACCAAGAGACCCAGTACTTC. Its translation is CASSSWGHQETQYF. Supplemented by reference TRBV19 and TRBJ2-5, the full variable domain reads DGGITQSPKYLFRKEGQNVTLSCEQNLNHDAMYWYRQDPGQGLRLIYYSQIVNDFQKGDIAEGYSVSREKKESFPLTVTSAQKNPTAFYLCASSSWGHQETQYFGPGTRLLVL.